These T cell receptor beta chains were read from a single sample in a study of identical twins. Each CDR3 protein is one row after TCRdb ran MiXCR on the 5' RACE reads. This table holds fewer than 350,000 distinct CDR3 sequences, less than 9% found once. The data also belong to a second study, concerning yellow fever vaccine responses in identical twins.

Sequenced sample: memory (CD45RO+) T cells sorted from blood. The receptors stem from a woman younger than 30 in good health. CDR3s include the opening cysteine and the closing phenylalanine or tryptophan. The D gene is left open where the match is weak. Where a row states a size, it is once, few, many or the class of an expanded clone; other rows omit it.

>TRBJ2-3|TRBV20-1|-|-
CSSGNTQYF
TGCAGTTCAGGGAATACGCAGTATTTT
>TRBJ2-5|TRBV29-1|few|TRBD2
CSGGGGGETQYF
TGCAGCGGGGGCGGGGGGGGAGAGACCCAGTACTTC
>TRBJ2-2|TRBV12-3/TRBV12-4|-|-
CASSFFRAASGELFF
TGTGCCAGCAGTTTCTTTCGGGCCGCTTCCGGGGAGCTGTTTTTT
>TRBJ1-6|TRBV5-1|many|TRBD1
CASSYTGTGDSPLHF
TGCGCCAGCAGTTACACCGGGACAGGGGATTCACCCCTCCACTTT
>TRBJ2-3|TRBV18|few|-
CASSPPGHLRDTDTQYF
TGTGCCAGCTCACCACCGGGACACCTAAGGGATACAGATACGCAGTATTTT
>TRBJ1-1|TRBV29-1|many|TRBD1
CSADRGGKTEAFF
TGCAGCGCTGACAGGGGAGGAAAGACTGAAGCTTTCTTT
>TRBJ1-6|TRBV28|few|TRBD1
CASSLFARGQTNSPLHF
TGTGCCAGCAGTTTATTCGCCCGGGGACAGACTAATTCACCCCTCCACTTT
>TRBJ1-2|TRBV20-1|many|TRBD1
CSVRDSGNYGYTF
TGCAGTGTCCGGGACAGTGGAAACTATGGCTACACCTTC
>TRBJ2-6|TRBV5-6|-|-
CASSPLGWALTSSGANVLTF
TGTGCCAGCAGCCCACTGGGTTGGGCTCTAACGAGCTCTGGGGCCAACGTCCTGACTTTC
>TRBJ1-2|TRBV28|-|-
CASSFTRTSNYGYTF
TGTGCCAGCAGTTTCACCAGGACCTCTAACTATGGCTACACCTTC
>TRBJ2-5|TRBV6-5|few|TRBD2
CASSYTGTSGETQYF
TGTGCCAGCAGTTACACCGGGACTAGCGGAGAGACCCAGTACTTC
>TRBJ2-2|TRBV9|few|TRBD2
CASSVVLAGSGELFF
TGTGCCAGCAGCGTAGTTTTAGCGGGGTCCGGGGAGCTGTTTTTT
>TRBJ2-7|TRBV12-3/TRBV12-4|many|-
CASSLSNRAIGEQYF
TGTGCCAGCAGTTTATCTAACAGGGCCATAGGTGAGCAGTACTTC
>TRBJ1-4|TRBV12-3/TRBV12-4|many|TRBD1
CASSPDRVTELFF
TGTGCCAGCAGTCCGGACAGGGTAACGGAACTGTTTTTT
>TRBJ2-1|TRBV11-1|few|-
CASSLDWGSSEQFF
TGTGCCAGCAGCTTAGATTGGGGTAGCAGTGAGCAGTTCTTC
>TRBJ2-6|TRBV28|-|-
CASSYTGAWSGANVLTF
TGTGCCAGCAGTTATACCGGCGCGTGGTCTGGGGCCAACGTCCTGACTTTC
>TRBJ1-1|TRBV5-1|-|-
CASSLEGGAYHTEAFF
TGCGCCAGCAGCTTGGAGGGGGGCGCTTACCACACTGAAGCTTTCTTT
>TRBJ2-3|TRBV5-1|many|-
CASSFTLGGTDTQYF
TGCGCCAGCAGCTTTACCCTTGGGGGAACAGATACGCAGTATTTT
>TRBJ2-5|TRBV11-2|-|-
CASSTNQTALGTQYF
TGTGCCAGCAGCACAAATCAGACAGCTCTTGGGACCCAGTACTTC
>TRBJ1-6|TRBV28|few|TRBD1
CASSSLGQGGSPLHF
TGTGCCAGCAGTTCCCTGGGACAGGGAGGATCACCCCTCCACTTT
>TRBJ2-1|TRBV20-1|few|-
CTGRTLWVGLHEQFF
TGCACGGGACGGACCCTATGGGTTGGTTTGCATGAGCAGTTCTTC
>TRBJ1-1|TRBV3-1|many|-
CASSQPSREGAFF
TGTGCCAGCAGCCAACCGTCCCGGGAAGGAGCTTTCTTT
>TRBJ1-2|TRBV16|-|TRBD1
CASSQTGPDYGYTF
TGTGCCAGCAGCCAGACAGGGCCTGACTATGGCTACACCTTC
>TRBJ1-5|TRBV6-5|-|-
CASSYSRVGSQPQHF
TGTGCCAGCAGTTACTCGAGAGTGGGTAGTCAGCCCCAGCATTTT
>TRBJ2-3|TRBV10-3|many|TRBD2
CAIRTSGNTDTQYF
TGTGCCATCCGCACTAGCGGGAACACAGATACGCAGTATTTT
>TRBJ2-7|TRBV20-1|few|-
CSAMKQGFNYEQYF
TGCAGTGCCATGAAACAGGGATTCAACTACGAGCAGTACTTC
>TRBJ1-1|TRBV5-1|many|-
CASSLASRAAGEAFF
TGCGCCAGCAGCTTGGCCAGCAGGGCGGCGGGTGAAGCTTTCTTT